The 32 T cell receptor beta chains in this list originate from one sample, sequenced in a study of cytomegalovirus exposure and HLA in healthy donors. The PCR used 60 Vbeta and 13 Jbeta primers. Using immunoSEQ multiplex PCR, the repertoire was profiled, and TCRdb retains in-frame clones only, with some absent. The data show fewer than 200,000 clones, roughly 73% seen once. The sequencing input was PBMCs. The receptors stem from a woman between 25 and 40 years old in good health and CMV-seronegative.

The J gene is TRBJ1-4, the V gene TRBV11-2; D gene uncertain. Germline lookup yields CDR1 SGHAT and CDR2 FQNNGV. Between the trimmed V and J ends, which lost 1 base and 7 bases, there was a span of 13 bases. This CDR3 comprises 15 residues. CDR3 in DNA: TGTGCCAGCAGCTTAGTTTCCCCCCCGAGTGAAAAACTGTTTTTT. This encodes CASSLVSPPSEKLFF.

As regards this clone: At one boundary the junction diverges from the germline segment, which might be a read error. V usage is TRBV11-2 and J usage is TRBJ1-2; D is undetermined. CDR1 and CDR2 from the germline V gene are SGHAT and FQNNGV. This CDR3 region has 13 residues. The CDR3 sequence: CASSLASYYGYTF. In DNA, the CDR3 is TGTGCCAGCAGCTTAGCTTCTTACTATGGATACACCTTC.

A few counts support this clone. The CDR3 sequence: CASSQGNWGEHYGYTF. The CDR3 nucleotides are TGCGCCAGCAGCCAAGGGAATTGGGGGGAGCACTATGGCTACACCTTC. The chain carries TRBV4-1 and TRBJ1-2; tentative D call: TRBD1 (5 bases). Germline assignment: CDR1 MGHRA and CDR2 YSYEKL. This CDR3 has 16 amino acids. V lost 1 base to trimming and J lost 3 bases, with 15 bases between them.

The rearrangement joins TRBV19 to TRBJ2-3, with TRBD1 matching over 7 bases. CDR1 is LNHDA, CDR2 SQIVND, per germline (reference sequence). V shed 4 bases and J 5 bases; nucleotides not matched to a gene: 0. This CDR3 is 12 amino acids long. CDR3 in DNA: TGTGCCAGTAGTAACAGGGGAGATACGCAGTATTTT. This codes for CASSNRGDTQYF. The complete variable domain, with remaining parts taken from reference TRBV19 and TRBJ2-3, reads DGGITQSPKYLFRKEGQNVTLSCEQNLNHDAMYWYRQDPGQGLRLIYYSQIVNDFQKGDIAEGYSVSREKKESFPLTVTSAQKNPTAFYLCASSNRGDTQYFGPGTRLTVL.

V gene TRBV10-3 combines with J gene TRBJ2-1; TRBD1 matches 10 bases. V gave up 6 bases and J gave up 7 bases; unmatched junction bases: 12. The CDR3 is 16 residues long. Germline CDR1 and CDR2: ENHRY and SYGVKD. CDR3 sequence reads: CAIRAERQGARNEQFF. The CDR3 DNA follows: TGTGCCATCAGAGCGGAGAGACAGGGGGCGAGGAATGAGCAGTTCTTC.

This clone was counted a single time. This chain connects TRBV2 to TRBJ1-5; TRBD1 is a possible D gene (5 bases). The length of the CDR3 is 14 residues. Germline assignment: CDR1 SNHLY and CDR2 FYNNEI. Between the trimmed V and J ends, which lost 9 bases and 2 bases, there was a span of 14 bases. DNA for the CDR3: TGTGCCAGTGGGGGGGAATTGGGCAATCAGCCCCAGCATTTT. This encodes CASGGELGNQPQHF.

The genes are TRBV15 and TRBJ2-1; 10 bases are shared with TRBD2. The V gene end was trimmed by 2 bases and the J gene end by 0 bases; junction bases not matched to a gene: 7. This CDR3 region has 18 residues. CDR1 LNHNV and CDR2 YYDKDF come from the germline V gene (reference sequence). CDR3 DNA sequence: TGTGCCACCAGCAGAACTAGCGGGGTTCCGAGCTCCTACAATGAGCAGTTCTTC. Protein: CATSRTSGVPSSYNEQFF. The complete variable domain, with remaining parts taken from reference TRBV15 and TRBJ2-1, reads DAMVIQNPRYQVTQFGKPVTLSCSQTLNHNVMYWYQQKSSQAPKLLFHYYDKDFNNEADTPDNFQSRRPNTSFCFLDIRSPGLGDTAMYLCATSRTSGVPSSYNEQFFGPGTRLTVL.

This sequence joins TRBV7-2 and TRBJ2-7; D gene unclear. V gave up 5 bases and J gave up 2 bases, with 16 bases separating them. The CDR3 is made up of 15 amino acids. CDR1 and CDR2 (germline): SGHTA, FQGNSA. The CDR3 here is CASSPERAIAYEQYF. The CDR3 DNA follows: TGTGCCAGCAGCCCCGAGAGAGCTATTGCCTACGAGCAGTACTTC.

The chain uses TRBV19 and TRBJ1-1, with D hard to call. V lost 6 bases and J lost 0, with 8 bases in between. CDR3 size: 13 residues. Germline CDR1 is LNHDA and CDR2 is SQIVND (reference sequence). In DNA form, the CDR3 reads TGTGCCAGTAGACTCGCCATGAACACTGAAGCTTTCTTT. This gives the protein CASRLAMNTEAFF.

The rearrangement joins TRBV19 to TRBJ1-1; D is undetermined. The germline gives CDR1 LNHDA, CDR2 SQIVND (reference sequence). This CDR3 has 13 residues. V lost 6 bases and J 7 bases, leaving 15 bases between the germline ends. DNA of the CDR3: TGTGCCAGTAGGGGGTGGGAGGACGATGAAGCTTTCTTT. Its protein is CASRGWEDDEAFF.

Turning to this clone: Other DNA sequences within the sample encode an identical CDR3. V and J are TRBV5-1 and TRBJ1-1; 8 bases map to TRBD1. This CDR3 spans 14 amino acids. The V gene's germline CDR1 is SGHRS and CDR2 YFSETQ. The ends lost 4 bases at V and 5 bases at J; junction bases unmatched: 7. CDR3 coding DNA: TGCGCCAGCAGCCTAGGACAGGGAGGGACTGAAGCTTTCTTT. It translates to CASSLGQGGTEAFF.

The chain uses TRBV6-1 and TRBJ1-6, with TRBD1 matching 10 bases. The CDR3 covers 14 residues. The V segment lost 9 bases and the J segment 7 bases; nucleotides outside the gene matches: 6. The germline CDR1 and CDR2 sequences are MNHNS and SASEGT. The CDR3 loop is CARLPGQGNSPLHF. CDR3 in DNA: TGTGCCAGACTCCCGGGACAGGGGAATTCACCCCTCCACTTT.

CDR3 region: CASSYHGSNYGYTF. The CDR3 DNA reads as TGTGCCAGCAGTTACCACGGGTCCAACTATGGCTACACCTTC. The chain couples TRBV6-5 to TRBJ1-2; no reliable D call. The CDR3 sequence is 14 residues long. The V end was cut by 2 bases, the J end by 2 bases, with 9 bases between. The germline gives CDR1 MNHEY, CDR2 SVGAGI.

This clone came up once. The chain carries TRBV2 and TRBJ2-7; D may be TRBD2 (5 bases). CDR3 size: 14 residues. With 1 base removed from V and 1 base from J, the gap between germline ends came to 8 bases. The germline CDR1 and CDR2 sequences are SNHLY and FYNNEI. CDR3 region: CASSEEWTSYEQYF. The CDR3 nucleotides are TGTGCCAGCAGTGAAGAGTGGACTTCCTACGAGCAGTACTTC.

The V and J genes are TRBV6-5 and TRBJ1-1; D perhaps matches TRBD1 (5 bases). CDR1 and CDR2 (germline): MNHEY, SVGAGI. V was shortened by 4 bases and J by 1 base, with 13 bases between the two germline ends. There are 15 residues in the CDR3. CDR3 sequence: CASSLGGAGNTEAFF. The CDR3, as DNA: TGTGCCAGCAGTTTAGGCGGGGCTGGGAACACTGAAGCTTTCTTT.

J is TRBJ1-4 and V is TRBV19, with 10 bases that match TRBD1. With 7 bases clipped from V and 5 bases from J, the junction kept 10 bases outside the gene matches. The CDR3 length is 16 residues. Germline values: CDR1 LNHDA, CDR2 SQIVND (reference sequence). The chain's CDR3 is CASINSRTGGNEKLFF. The DNA of the CDR3 is TGTGCCAGTATTAATAGCCGGACAGGGGGAAATGAAAAACTGTTTTTT.

The genes are TRBV18 and TRBJ1-4; a weak D match, TRBD1 (5 bases). CDR3 length: 14 amino acids. Trimming shortened V by 8 bases and J by 8 bases, and 18 bases separated the two germline ends. The germline V gene has CDR1 KGHSH and CDR2 LQKENI. CDR3 nucleotides: TGTGCCAGCACACAACAGGCCTCGTGGGAAAAACTGTTTTTT. This gives the protein CASTQQASWEKLFF.

Points on this clone: The junction differs from germline at one of its ends, possibly a read error. The gene calls are TRBV20-1 and TRBJ1-2; D might be TRBD1 (6 bases). Germline lookup yields CDR1 DFQATT and CDR2 SNEGSKA (reference sequence). This CDR3 spans 11 amino acids. DNA of the CDR3: TGCAGTGCTGTTGGGACACGTTGGAAAGCCTTC. This sequence encodes CSAVGTRWKAF.

Comment on this clone: Additional DNA sequences in this sample encode the identical CDR3. The V and J genes are TRBV5-4 and TRBJ1-2; 8 bases are shared with TRBD1. In germline, CDR1 is SGHNT, CDR2 YYREEE (reference sequence). V shed 0 bases and J 8 bases; nucleotides not matched to a gene: 9. This CDR3 spans 15 amino acids. The CDR3 here is CASSLADRVGSGYTF. In DNA form, the CDR3 reads TGTGCCAGCAGCTTGGCGGACAGGGTAGGTTCGGGCTACACCTTC.

The rearrangement uses TRBV7-8 and TRBJ1-6, with 11 positions matching TRBD1. Germline V gene lookup returns CDR1 SGHVS and CDR2 FQNEAQ. The length of the CDR3 is 14 residues. Germline trimming cut 5 bases from V and 10 bases from J; bases unmatched to any gene: 4. The DNA for the CDR3 is TGTGCCAGCAGCCCCGGGACAGGGGGATCACCCCTCCACTTT. This gives the protein CASSPGTGGSPLHF.

This clone was counted only a few times. The genes are TRBV4-2 and TRBJ2-3; 9 bases agree with TRBD2. CDR3 size: 18 residues. CDR1 and CDR2 from the germline V gene are LGHNA and YNFKEQ. V lost 4 bases to trimming and J lost 0 bases; unmatched junction nucleotides: 11. The CDR3: CASSPYSGGHPSTDTQYF. The CDR3 DNA follows: TGTGCCAGCAGCCCATACAGCGGGGGGCATCCCAGCACAGATACGCAGTATTTT.

The chain uses TRBV27 and TRBJ1-1, with 7 bases matching TRBD1. The trim removed 6 bases at V and 7 bases at J, leaving 11 bases unmatched. The CDR3 extends over 14 amino acids. Germline loops: CDR1 MNHEY, CDR2 SMNVEV (reference sequence). The CDR3 coding sequence is TGTGCCAGCAGATCATCGACAGGGAACCGTGAAGCTTTCTTT. Translating it yields CASRSSTGNREAFF.

The V and J genes are TRBV14 and TRBJ2-3; 7 nucleotides align to TRBD2. Germline values: CDR1 SGHDN, CDR2 FVKESK. V gave up 3 bases and J gave up 2 bases; unmatched junction bases: 11. The CDR3 totals 17 residues. In DNA, the CDR3 is TGTGCCAGCAGCCAGGCCCTACTAGCGACTTTCACAGATACGCAGTATTTT. Its translation: CASSQALLATFTDTQYF.

The J gene is TRBJ1-2, the V gene TRBV18; D perhaps matches TRBD1 (6 bases). V was shortened by 1 base and J by 8 bases, with 14 bases between the two germline ends. CDR1 KGHSH and CDR2 LQKENI come from the germline V gene. The CDR3 is 14 residues long. CDR3 DNA sequence: TGTGCCAGCTCACCACGTGCAGGGGTATGGGGCTACACCTTC. Its protein product is CASSPRAGVWGYTF.

This chain connects TRBV27 to TRBJ1-4; TRBD1 matches at 7 bases. This CDR3 contains 11 residues. CDR1 and CDR2 from the germline V gene are MNHEY and SMNVEV (reference sequence). Losses at the gene ends were 4 bases for V and 10 bases for J; bases not matched to a gene: 0. The CDR3, as DNA: TGTGCCAGCAGTTACAGGGGAAAACTGTTTTTT. It encodes CASSYRGKLFF.

A few counts support this clone. The V call is TRBV5-4, the J call TRBJ2-7; perhaps TRBD2 as D (5 bases). The CDR3 loop spans 15 amino acids. Germline lookup yields CDR1 SGHNT and CDR2 YYREEE (reference sequence). The germline V and J ends were trimmed by 2 bases and 3 bases, with 15 bases remaining between them. In nucleotides, the CDR3 is TGTGCCAGCAGCTTAGGGCTAGAAGGAGGCTACGAGCAGTACTTC. Translation: CASSLGLEGGYEQYF.

The chain couples TRBV6-6 to TRBJ1-2, with TRBD1 as a possible D gene (5 bases). This CDR3 is built from 15 residues. Germline values: CDR1 MNHNY, CDR2 SVGAGI (reference sequence). V shed 6 bases and J shed 4 bases, with 18 bases lying between them. The CDR3 sequence: CASRTDSLGSYGYTF. As DNA, the CDR3 is TGTGCCAGCAGGACAGACAGTTTAGGTTCCTATGGCTACACCTTC.

This sequence joins TRBV6-5 and TRBJ2-3; TRBD2 aligns across 8 bases. V was clipped by 6 bases and J by 6 bases; unmatched bases: 8. In germline, CDR1 is MNHEY, CDR2 SVGAGI. The CDR3 is made up of 14 amino acids. In DNA, the CDR3 is TGTGCCAGCAGGAGAACGGGGGGGCCGGATACGCAGTATTTT. Protein product: CASRRTGGPDTQYF.

V usage is TRBV30 and J usage is TRBJ2-4, with 7 bases aligning to TRBD1. The CDR3 is 16 residues long. The trim removed 2 bases at V and 1 base at J, leaving 8 bases unmatched. CDR1 is GTSNPN, CDR2 SVGIG, per germline (reference sequence). The CDR3 loop is CAWSPRQGTAKNIQYF. The CDR3 DNA reads as TGTGCCTGGAGTCCTCGACAGGGTACGGCCAAAAACATTCAGTACTTC.

This clone was recorded once. The chain uses TRBV10-3 and TRBJ2-7, with 10 nucleotides matching TRBD1. The CDR3 totals 14 residues. V dropped 6 bases and J dropped 2; count of bases not matched to a gene: 4. The germline V gene has CDR1 ENHRY and CDR2 SYGVKD. CDR3 loop: CAISAGQGTYEQYF. The DNA for the CDR3 is TGTGCCATCAGCGCGGGACAGGGGACCTACGAGCAGTACTTC.

The rearrangement links TRBV6-1 to TRBJ1-2; the match to TRBD1 covers 8 bases. Germline trimming cut 5 bases from V and 6 bases from J; bases unmatched to any gene: 8. CDR1 MNHNS and CDR2 SASEGT come from the germline V gene. The CDR3 is 14 residues long. The CDR3 loop is CASSPGTGGDGYTF. DNA of the CDR3: TGTGCCAGCAGTCCCGGGACAGGTGGGGATGGCTACACCTTC.

The V and J genes are TRBV19 and TRBJ2-6; D is ambiguous. V gave up 5 bases and J gave up 1 base, with 9 bases separating them. Germline lookup yields CDR1 LNHDA and CDR2 SQIVND (reference sequence). CDR3 length: 15 amino acids. In nucleotides, the CDR3 is TGTGCCAGTAGTGTTTACAGTTCTGGGGCCAACGTCCTGACTTTC. Its protein is CASSVYSSGANVLTF.